These 11 T cell receptor beta chains were sequenced from one sample in a study of shared clonotypes between healthy human individuals. Some clones are missing from TCRdb's copy, which holds only in-frame ones; the method was immunoSEQ multiplex PCR. The table lists 650,000 to 800,000 clones, roughly 94% of them singletons. The naive CD8 subset, CD45RO-negative cells positively selected for CCR7, excluded terminally differentiated effector memory CD45RA+ cells. The sample consisted of naive CD8+ T cells sorted from blood. The origin of the receptors is a man younger than 45 in good health.

This rearrangement joins TRBV4-1 to TRBJ2-1, with D possibly TRBD2 on 5 matching bases. The V end lost 0 bases, the J end lost 4 bases, and 13 bases lay between the germline ends. The V gene's germline CDR1 is MGHRA and CDR2 YSYEKL. This CDR3 contains 16 residues. CDR3 coding DNA: TGCGCCAGCAGCCAAGAACGGGCGACGGGGTACAATGAGCAGTTCTTC. The encoded protein is CASSQERATGYNEQFF.

The rearrangement joins TRBV15 to TRBJ2-7, with TRBD1 matching over 9 bases. Germline CDR1 and CDR2: LNHNV and YYDKDF (reference sequence). The CDR3 has 15 amino acids. With V trimmed by 4 bases and J by 3 bases, 7 bases remained unmatched. Here the CDR3 reads CATSKDRGNNYEQYF. CDR3 DNA: TGTGCCACCAGCAAAGACAGGGGGAATAACTACGAGCAGTACTTC.

V gene TRBV10-1 combines with J gene TRBJ2-7, with 8 bases fitting TRBD1. Germline trimming cut 2 bases from V and 3 bases from J; bases unmatched to any gene: 0. This CDR3 comprises 13 residues. Looked up from germline, CDR1 is WNHNN and CDR2 is SYGVQD (reference sequence). CDR3 in DNA: TGCGCCAGCAGTGAGGGACAGGGCTACGAGCAGTACTTC. Translating it yields CASSEGQGYEQYF.

The chain recombines TRBV9 with TRBJ2-1; 7 bases align to TRBD2. V shed 2 bases and J 4 bases; nucleotides not matched to a gene: 6. This CDR3 region has 15 residues. The germline V gene encodes CDR1 SGDLS and CDR2 YYNGEE. As DNA, the CDR3 is TGTGCCAGCAGCGTGGGAGGGCCTGGTTACAATGAGCAGTTCTTC. This translates into CASSVGGPGYNEQFF.

This clone was seen only once. The chain recombines TRBV7-9 with TRBJ2-7; 8 bases are a match to TRBD1. CDR1 is SEHNR, CDR2 FQNEAQ, per germline (reference sequence). The CDR3 runs to 15 residues. V lost 1 base, J lost 7 bases, and 9 bases stayed unmatched. CDR3 sequence (DNA): TGTGCCAGCAGCTTAGTGCGGACAGGGTGGGATGAGCAGTACTTC. It specifies CASSLVRTGWDEQYF.

The rearrangement links TRBV5-5 to TRBJ2-3, with unresolved D. Trimming took 0 bases from V and 0 from J, leaving 11 bases between them. Per germline, CDR1 SGHKS and CDR2 YYEKEE (reference sequence). CDR3 length equals 16 residues. In DNA, the CDR3 is TGTGCCAGCAGCTTGGACGATGCCAGCAGCACAGATACGCAGTATTTT. This codes for CASSLDDASSTDTQYF.

The rearrangement uses TRBV27 and TRBJ1-6; D is undetermined. The CDR3 sequence is 13 residues long. Trimming took off 5 bases at V and 14 bases at J, with 16 bases between the two ends. Germline CDR1 MNHEY, CDR2 SMNVEV (reference sequence). The CDR3 loop is CASSGGPPNSLHF. The CDR3 DNA reads as TGTGCCAGCAGTGGCGGACCACCTAACTCCCTCCACTTT.

This clone was recorded once. This chain uses TRBV18 with TRBJ2-7; 9 bases align to TRBD2. CDR3 size: 15 residues. V lost 3 bases, J lost 0 bases, and 3 bases stayed unmatched. Germline CDR1 reads KGHSH; CDR2 reads LQKENI. In nucleotides, the CDR3 is TGTGCCAGCTCACCCCAGCGGGAGGACTCCTACGAGCAGTACTTC. Residues: CASSPQREDSYEQYF. Variable domain in full (rest from reference TRBV18 and TRBJ2-7): NAGVMQNPRHLVRRRGQEARLRCSPMKGHSHVYWYRQLPEEGLKFMVYLQKENIIDESGMPKERFSAEFPKEGPSILRIQQVVRGDSAAYFCASSPQREDSYEQYFGPGTRLTVT.

V usage is TRBV11-2 and J usage is TRBJ2-5; D is perhaps TRBD2 (6 bases). The CDR3 consists of 16 residues. Germline V gives CDR1 SGHAT, CDR2 FQNNGV. The V gene lost 5 bases and the J gene lost 1 base, with 17 bases spanning the gap. The CDR3 loop reads CASSRERVGAQETQYF. The DNA for the CDR3 is TGTGCCAGCAGCCGAGAGCGGGTAGGAGCCCAAGAGACCCAGTACTTC.

This clone was seen a handful of times. The J gene is TRBJ1-2, the V gene TRBV6-1; D gene unclear. Trimming shortened V by 3 bases and J by 6 bases, and 11 bases separated the two germline ends. CDR3 size: 13 residues. Germline values: CDR1 MNHNS, CDR2 SASEGT. The DNA for the CDR3 is TGTGCCAGCAGTGAGCGTAGAAGAGATGGCTACACCTTC. The encoded protein is CASSERRRDGYTF.

The chain combines TRBV11-3 with TRBJ1-2; unclear D gene. This CDR3 has 15 amino acids. The germline V gene encodes CDR1 SGHNT and CDR2 YENEEA. V gave up 3 bases and J gave up 5 bases, with 16 bases separating them. CDR3 loop: CASSFPALRFYGYTF. The CDR3 coding sequence is TGTGCCAGCAGCTTTCCGGCCCTCCGCTTTTATGGCTACACCTTC.